A single sample is the source of the 18 T cell receptor beta chains below, sequenced in a study of Ad26.COV2.S vaccination and SARS-CoV-2 variants. Sequencing was performed with immunoSEQ multiplex PCR; in TCRdb, only in-frame clones are kept and a portion is missing. The data show around 300,000 clones, with around 89% seen just once and around 5% held by the top ten. Documented treatment: about 20 received Ad26.COV2.S at low or high dose, single or two shots; roughly five received placebo; per-sample allocation not given. The study sampled participants on day 63 after the first vaccine or placebo injection. This specimen consisted of peripheral blood, obtained in a trial of Ad26.COV2.S vaccine versus placebo. The receptors were gathered from a person between 18 and 60 years old who received the Ad26.COV2.S COVID-19 vaccine or a placebo.

The V gene is TRBV6-2 or TRBV6-3, the J gene TRBJ2-5; 7 bases are a match to TRBD2. This CDR3 is built from 12 residues. The V segment lost 5 bases and the J segment 5 bases; nucleotides outside the gene matches: 2. Germline V gene data show CDR1 as MNHEY and CDR2 as SVGEGT. This chain's CDR3 is CASSPGGETQYF. CDR3 nucleotide sequence: TGTGCCAGCAGTCCCGGGGGGGAGACCCAGTACTTC.

The chain links TRBV25-1 to TRBJ1-2; maybe TRBD1 (6 bases). The V and J ends lost 3 bases and 7 bases respectively, with 18 bases between them. The CDR3 covers 15 residues. Per germline, CDR1 MGHDK and CDR2 SYGVNS. CDR3 nucleotides: TGTGCCAGCAGTGACGGGAAGGGGGTAAGGGGTGGCTACACCTTC. Protein product: CASSDGKGVRGGYTF.

The chain couples TRBV4-2 to TRBJ2-7; 11 bases match TRBD2. The CDR3 is 16 residues long. CDR1 and CDR2 from the germline V gene are LGHNA and YNFKEQ. After removal of 7 bases from V and 6 bases from J, the junction contained 14 bases not matched to a gene. The CDR3 nucleotides are TGTGCCAGCACCCCTGGCACTTTAGCGGGGGGGCCCGAGCAGTACTTC. Amino acid sequence: CASTPGTLAGGPEQYF.

The chain recombines TRBV9 with TRBJ1-6; D perhaps matches TRBD1 (5 bases). The germline V gene encodes CDR1 SGDLS and CDR2 YYNGEE. Trimming removed 0 bases from V and 7 bases from J, with 11 bases in between. This CDR3 is built from 15 residues. This chain's CDR3 is CASSVGGPTNSPLHF. The CDR3 nucleotides read TGTGCCAGCAGCGTAGGGGGACCGACCAATTCACCCCTCCACTTT.

The V call is TRBV25-1, the J call TRBJ1-4; 9 positions agree with TRBD1. V lost 1 base, J lost 4 bases, and 7 bases stayed unmatched. CDR1 is MGHDK and CDR2 is SYGVNS in the germline V gene. CDR3 length: 17 amino acids. The CDR3 DNA follows: TGTGCCAGCAGTGAATTTCTGGGACAGGGTGTTAATGAAAAACTGTTTTTT. Its translation is CASSEFLGQGVNEKLFF.

The chain joins TRBV28 to TRBJ1-2; 7 positions match TRBD1. Losses at the gene ends were 5 bases for V and 3 bases for J; bases not matched to a gene: 15. Germline CDR1 and CDR2: MDHEN and SYDVKM. The CDR3 totals 17 residues. CDR3 amino acids: CASSPTAGTDFDYGYTF. CDR3 nucleotides: TGTGCCAGCAGTCCGACAGCCGGGACAGATTTTGACTATGGCTACACCTTC.

J is TRBJ2-1 and V is TRBV29-1; D call uncertain. The germline CDR1 and CDR2 sequences are SQVTM and ANQGSEA. The CDR3 extends over 14 amino acids. V dropped 3 bases and J dropped 0 bases, with 9 bases sitting between them. The DNA for the CDR3 is TGCAGCGTTGAGGGCTACAGCTCCTACAATGAGCAGTTCTTC. Translated: CSVEGYSSYNEQFF.

The gene calls are TRBV28 and TRBJ2-7; possibly TRBD1 for D (6 bases). This CDR3 is 14 amino acids long. Trimming stripped 5 bases from V and 4 bases from J, with 15 bases between. Germline V lookup: CDR1 MDHEN, CDR2 SYDVKM. The CDR3 spells CASSARDMPYEQYF. The CDR3 DNA follows: TGTGCCAGCAGTGCCCGGGACATGCCTTACGAGCAGTACTTC.

This clone was detected a few times. For the CDR3, the DNA is TGTGCCAGCAGCCGGACAGGGTCGACGCCCCAGCATTTT. Translated: CASSRTGSTPQHF. The V call is TRBV7-9, the J call TRBJ1-5; 8 nucleotides align to TRBD1. Per the germline V gene, CDR1 is SEHNR and CDR2 is FQNEAQ (reference sequence). Trimming at V came to 5 bases and at J to 9 bases, leaving 6 bases not matched to a gene. This CDR3 has 13 residues.

The rearrangement links TRBV5-1 to TRBJ1-2; a possible D gene is TRBD1 (6 bases). The V and J ends lost 2 bases and 4 bases respectively, with 15 bases between them. The CDR3 runs to 15 residues. Germline V CDR1 and CDR2: SGHRS, YFSETQ. CDR3 protein: CASSFQQGLGYGYTF. CDR3 nucleotides: TGCGCCAGCAGCTTTCAACAGGGTTTAGGCTATGGCTACACCTTC.

This clone showed up just once. The chain joins TRBV29-1 to TRBJ2-1; D perhaps matches TRBD1 (5 bases). Trimming took 8 bases from V and 0 from J, leaving 11 bases between them. CDR3 length equals 13 residues. Per germline, CDR1 SQVTM and CDR2 ANQGSEA. The CDR3 protein is CSSGQSSYNEQFF. The CDR3 DNA reads TGCAGCTCCGGACAAAGCTCCTACAATGAGCAGTTCTTC.

The chain recombines TRBV27 with TRBJ2-7, with unresolved D. The germline CDR1 and CDR2 sequences are MNHEY and SMNVEV (reference sequence). This CDR3 contains 13 residues. V lost 4 bases to trimming and J lost 2 bases, with 9 bases between them. This chain's CDR3 is CASSSLATYEQYF. In DNA form, the CDR3 reads TGTGCCAGCAGTTCTTTGGCTACCTACGAGCAGTACTTC.

The genes are TRBV5-6 and TRBJ2-6; no clear D gene. The CDR3 covers 15 residues. The germline V gene has CDR1 SGHDT and CDR2 YYEEEE. Trimming left V 7 bases short and J 5 bases short, with 16 bases between. CDR3 sequence reads: CASHVSHSRANVLTF. CDR3 DNA: TGTGCCAGCCATGTGTCACATAGTCGGGCCAACGTCCTGACTTTC.

The V and J genes are TRBV7-9 and TRBJ1-6; weak D call: TRBD1 (5 bases). V lost 0 bases and J lost 5, with 8 bases in between. Germline V CDR1 and CDR2: SEHNR, FQNEAQ (reference sequence). The CDR3 is made up of 15 amino acids. The CDR3, as DNA: TGTGCCAGCAGCTTAGCTGGGACGGATAATTCACCCCTCCACTTT. The encoded protein is CASSLAGTDNSPLHF.

This rearrangement joins TRBV4-1 to TRBJ2-5, with D perhaps TRBD1 (6 bases). V dropped 4 bases and J dropped 3 bases, with 15 bases sitting between them. This CDR3 has 15 amino acids. CDR1 and CDR2 (germline): MGHRA, YSYEKL. CDR3 region: CASSPTGSREETQYF. CDR3 in DNA: TGCGCCAGCAGCCCAACAGGGTCGCGGGAAGAGACCCAGTACTTC.

This clone was detected only once. The chain has TRBV9 and TRBJ1-2; the D gene is possibly TRBD1 (5 bases). Trimming shortened V by 3 bases and J by 8 bases, and 14 bases separated the two germline ends. Germline loops: CDR1 SGDLS, CDR2 YYNGEE. This CDR3 is built from 13 residues. The CDR3 sequence is CASSGDALGGYTF. For the CDR3, the DNA is TGTGCCAGCAGCGGGGACGCCCTGGGAGGCTACACCTTC.

The chain uses TRBV7-6 and TRBJ2-5; possibly TRBD2 for D (6 bases). The CDR3 has 16 residues. CDR1 and CDR2 (germline): SGHVS, FNYEAQ. The ends were cut back, 8 bases at V and 2 bases at J, with 21 bases in the middle. Here the CDR3 DNA reads TGTGCCAGCGGGCGGGACCGCGTTACCCCTCAAGAGACCCAGTACTTC. Its translation: CASGRDRVTPQETQYF.

V gene TRBV14 combines with J gene TRBJ2-6; possible D gene TRBD2, 5 bases. The CDR3 is 17 residues long. Germline values: CDR1 SGHDN, CDR2 FVKESK. Trimming took off 1 base at V and 6 bases at J, with 16 bases between the two ends. DNA for the CDR3: TGTGCCAGCAGCCAAGGCAGGAGGATTCTTAAGGCCAACGTCCTGACTTTC. Its translation: CASSQGRRILKANVLTF.